What follows are 10 T cell receptor beta chains derived from one specimen sequenced in a study of blood T cell repertoires in COVID-19. Assay used: immunoSEQ multiplex PCR; TCRdb lists only in-frame clones, some missing. The sample lists about 350,000 clones; over 75% were seen once. Sequenced sample: PBMCs or T cells enriched from blood (not recorded which). Receptors originate from a woman aged 25 to 45 who had recovered from COVID-19.

V and J are TRBV5-6 and TRBJ1-2; perhaps TRBD1 as D (5 bases). This CDR3 has 15 amino acids. Looked up from germline, CDR1 is SGHDT and CDR2 is YYEEEE. V was shortened by 1 base and J by 1 base, with 11 bases between the two germline ends. The CDR3 sequence is CASSLLQGDNYGYTF. The CDR3 DNA is TGTGCCAGCAGCTTGTTGCAGGGCGATAACTATGGCTACACCTTC.

The chain is built from TRBV19 and TRBJ2-3, with TRBD2 identical over 10 bases. The CDR3 loop spans 14 amino acids. J was trimmed by 7 bases and V by 6 bases; bases with no gene match: 7. In germline, CDR1 is LNHDA, CDR2 SQIVND (reference sequence). The CDR3 region has the DNA TGTGCCAGTAGAAAGCGGGGGGGGAAGCATACGCAGTATTTT. It is translated as CASRKRGGKHTQYF.

This clone was picked up one time. The gene calls are TRBV2 and TRBJ2-5, with D hard to call. The CDR3 is 13 amino acids. V was cut by 6 bases and J by 5 bases, with 13 bases left in between. Per germline, CDR1 SNHLY and CDR2 FYNNEI. CDR3 in DNA: TGTGCCAGCAGGCCTCAGGTCCGGGAGACCCAGTACTTC. It encodes CASRPQVRETQYF. Together with reference TRBV2 and TRBJ2-5, the CDR3 gives the full variable domain: EPEVTQTPSHQVTQMGQEVILRCVPISNHLYFYWYRQILGQKVEFLVSFYNNEISEKSEIFDDQFSVERPDGSNFTLKIRSTKLEDSAMYFCASRPQVRETQYFGPGTRLLVL.

This chain joins TRBV24-1 and TRBJ2-1, with 9 nucleotides matching TRBD1. The CDR3 is 13 amino acids. Trimming at V came to 7 bases and at J to 9 bases, leaving 6 bases not matched to a gene. Germline-derived CDR1 and CDR2 are KGHDR and SFDVKD. The CDR3: CATSRDRDGEQFF. CDR3 DNA sequence: TGTGCCACCAGCCGGGACAGGGATGGTGAGCAGTTCTTC.

The chain employs TRBV7-9 and TRBJ1-6; 8 bases align to TRBD1. Germline CDR1 SEHNR, CDR2 FQNEAQ (reference sequence). J lost 7 bases, V lost 6 bases, and 8 bases had no gene match. This CDR3 region has 15 residues. The CDR3, as DNA: TGTGCCAGCAGGCGGGGACAGGAAGGGAATTCACCCCTCCACTTT. Encoded protein: CASRRGQEGNSPLHF.

The chain employs TRBV7-2 and TRBJ2-1, with 7 bases aligning to TRBD2. Looked up from germline, CDR1 is SGHTA and CDR2 is FQGNSA. The ends lost 5 bases at V and 0 bases at J; junction bases unmatched: 7. The CDR3 contains 16 residues. The CDR3 spells CASSLSGPHSYNEQFF. The CDR3 DNA sequence: TGTGCCAGCAGCCTTAGCGGGCCCCACTCCTACAATGAGCAGTTCTTC. The full variable domain, in which reference TRBV7-2 and TRBJ2-1 provide the parts outside the CDR3, is GAGVSQSPSNKVTEKGKDVELRCDPISGHTALYWYRQSLGQGLEFLIYFQGNSAPDKSGLPSDRFSAERTGGSVSTLTIQRTQQEDSAVYLCASSLSGPHSYNEQFFGPGTRLTVL.

This clone was found a few times. The rearrangement joins TRBV2 to TRBJ2-7; perhaps TRBD1 as D (5 bases). The CDR3 extends over 12 amino acids. The germline CDR1 and CDR2 sequences are SNHLY and FYNNEI. Trimming removed 2 bases from V and 4 bases from J, with 6 bases in between. CDR3 nucleotides: TGTGCCAGCAGTGAACAGGGTTACGAGCAGTACTTC. Its protein is CASSEQGYEQYF. The complete variable domain, with remaining parts taken from reference TRBV2 and TRBJ2-7, reads EPEVTQTPSHQVTQMGQEVILRCVPISNHLYFYWYRQILGQKVEFLVSFYNNEISEKSEIFDDQFSVERPDGSNFTLKIRSTKLEDSAMYFCASSEQGYEQYFGPGTRLTVT.

The chain has TRBV7-2 and TRBJ1-4; D is possibly TRBD1 (5 bases). V was clipped by 1 base and J by 8 bases, with 11 bases between them. Per germline, CDR1 SGHTA and CDR2 FQGNSA. This CDR3 contains 14 residues. The CDR3 protein is CASSLDRGGEKLFF. DNA for the CDR3: TGTGCCAGCAGCTTAGATAGGGGAGGAGAAAAACTGTTTTTT.

This clone has only one observation. The V gene is TRBV3-1 (or the pseudogene TRBV3-2), the J gene TRBJ2-7; TRBD2 matches at 11 bases. CDR1 and CDR2 (germline): LGHDT, YNNKEL (reference sequence). V lost 2 bases, J lost 4 bases, and 4 bases stayed unmatched. This CDR3 has 15 residues. CDR3: CASSQNPSGGYEQYF. The CDR3 bases are TGTGCCAGCAGCCAAAATCCTAGCGGGGGGTACGAGCAGTACTTC.

Points on this clone: The junction does not match germline at one end; this may be a read error. V and J are TRBV9 and TRBJ1-4, with D possibly matching TRBD1 (6 bases). The CDR3 is 16 residues long. The germline CDR1 and CDR2 sequences are SGDLS and YYNGEE. The CDR3 DNA is TGTGCCAGCAGTGTAGTATTTGGGGGCTTGAAGGAAAAACTGTTTTTT. Encoded protein: CASSVVFGGLKEKLFF.